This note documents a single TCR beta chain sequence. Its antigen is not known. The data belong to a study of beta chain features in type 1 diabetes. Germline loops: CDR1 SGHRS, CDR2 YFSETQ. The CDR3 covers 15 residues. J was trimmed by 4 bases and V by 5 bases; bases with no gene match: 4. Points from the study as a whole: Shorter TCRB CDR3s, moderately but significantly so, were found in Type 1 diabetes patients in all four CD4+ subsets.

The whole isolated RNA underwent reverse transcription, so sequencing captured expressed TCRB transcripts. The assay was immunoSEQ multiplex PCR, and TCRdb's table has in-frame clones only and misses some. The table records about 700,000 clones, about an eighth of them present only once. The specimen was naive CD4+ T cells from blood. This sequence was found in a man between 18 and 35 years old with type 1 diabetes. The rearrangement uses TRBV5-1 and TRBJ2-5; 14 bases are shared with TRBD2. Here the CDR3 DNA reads TGCGCCAGCAGGCCTGGGACTAGCGGGGGAGAGACCCAGTACTTC. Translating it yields CASRPGTSGGETQYF.